This TCR beta chain was found in a study of T cells in Graves' hyperthyroidism and ophthalmopathy. Findings and caveats of the study: In validation, the model predicted ophthalmopathy. These predictions came a median approximately 5.9 months before onset.

Not enrolled were patients with uncontrolled infection, other autoimmune disease, pregnancy or lactation. V gave up 4 bases and J gave up 5 bases, with 11 bases separating them. Germline V gene sequence: CDR1 LGHNA, CDR2 YNFKEQ. The CDR3 covers 14 residues. As concerns this clonotype: Its antigen is not known.

What was amplified from RNA transcripts were TCR beta CDR3 regions. First-round RT-PCR targeting the TCR CDR3 was performed with the HTBI primer set. TCRdb passed the multiplex PCR reads through MiXCR, listing each CDR3 protein once. This table has 500,000 or so distinct CDR3 sequences, roughly a sixth appearing once. Sequencing input: blood. The genes are TRBV4-2 and TRBJ2-2, with D maybe TRBD2 (5 bases). The sequence derives from a woman between 18 and 29 years old with Graves' ophthalmopathy. CDR3 DNA sequence: TGTGCCAGCAGCCGAGGGATCGCAACCGGGGAGCTGTTTTTT. This translates into CASSRGIATGELFF.